What follows are 29 T cell receptor beta chains derived from one specimen sequenced in a study of metastatic and nonmetastatic thyroid tumors. TCRdb re-analyzed the PCR reads using MiXCR. Counted here are around 23,000 clones, more than 25% occurring once; the ten biggest clones make up about a sixth. Each patient came to thyroid surgery without any prior treatment (of any kind). The source material was blood. These receptors all stem from a male donor with papillary thyroid cancer or a benign thyroid nodule (not recorded which). Some clones in this sample may be carry-over from other donors' samples.

This clone is medium-sized (0.01 to 0.1%) by share. The chain couples TRBV19 to TRBJ1-6; perhaps TRBD1 as D (6 bases). From germline, CDR1 is LNHDA and CDR2 SQIVND (reference sequence). The CDR3 extends over 11 amino acids. V lost 4 bases to trimming and J lost 15 bases, with 10 bases between them. The CDR3 loop is CASSTGHHLHF. The CDR3 DNA reads TGTGCCAGTAGTACGGGACACCACCTCCACTTT.

This clone showed up many times. The J gene is TRBJ2-5, the V gene TRBV7-2, with D possibly being TRBD2 (6 bases). Trimming left V 1 base short and J 2 bases short, with 8 bases between. Germline V CDR1 and CDR2: SGHTA, FQGNSA. There are 14 residues in the CDR3. The CDR3 reads CASSLVAVQETQYF. The CDR3 DNA follows: TGTGCCAGCAGCTTAGTAGCGGTTCAAGAGACCCAGTACTTC.

This sequence joins TRBV11-3 and TRBJ2-1, with D perhaps TRBD2 (5 bases). Trimming stripped 3 bases from V and 5 bases from J, with 8 bases between. Germline CDR1 SGHNT, CDR2 YENEEA. CDR3 size: 13 residues. CDR3 protein: CASSFSGNNEQFF. The CDR3 region has the DNA TGTGCCAGCAGCTTTTCCGGGAACAATGAGCAGTTCTTC.

This clone was seen at least ten times. V and J are TRBV9 and TRBJ2-2; the D is unclear. The CDR3 extends over 14 amino acids. Trimming removed 0 bases at V and 1 base at J, with 4 bases between. CDR1 is SGDLS, CDR2 YYNGEE, per germline. The CDR3 loop is CASSVAENTGELFF. As DNA, the CDR3 is TGTGCCAGCAGCGTAGCAGAGAACACCGGGGAGCTGTTTTTT.

J is TRBJ1-6 and V is TRBV2; D is unresolved. There are 13 residues in the CDR3. CDR1 and CDR2 (germline): SNHLY, FYNNEI. Trimming left V 8 bases short and J 9 bases short, with 14 bases between. The CDR3 here is CASRANSFSPLHF. CDR3 nucleotide sequence: TGTGCCAGCCGCGCAAACTCGTTTTCACCCCTCCACTTT.

Ten or more counts support this clone. The chain couples TRBV29-1 to TRBJ2-2; D possibly uses TRBD1 or TRBD2 (5 bases each). CDR1 and CDR2 from the germline V gene are SQVTM and ANQGSEA. V lost 5 bases to trimming and J lost 7 bases, with 14 bases between them. This CDR3 has 13 residues. The CDR3 loop reads CSVKVGAVGELFF. CDR3 nucleotides: TGCAGCGTTAAGGTCGGGGCTGTCGGGGAGCTGTTTTTT.

This clone was detected ten times or more. The rearrangement uses TRBV28 and TRBJ1-5, with unresolved D. There are 15 residues in the CDR3. CDR1 is MDHEN, CDR2 SYDVKM, per germline. V was cut by 7 bases and J by 0 bases, with 13 bases left in between. CDR3 in amino acids: CASTPGGNSNQPQHF. The DNA of the CDR3 is TGTGCCAGCACCCCCGGAGGTAATAGCAATCAGCCCCAGCATTTT. The variable domain in full, completed from reference TRBV28 and TRBJ1-5, reads DVKVTQSSRYLVKRTGEKVFLECVQDMDHENMFWYRQDPGLGLRLIYFSYDVKMKEKGDIPEGYSVSREKKERFSLILESASTNQTSMYLCASTPGGNSNQPQHFGDGTRLSIL.

J is TRBJ2-7 and V is TRBV29-1, with D uncertain. V gave up 1 base and J gave up 5 bases, with 9 bases separating them. This CDR3 spans 12 amino acids. The germline CDR1 and CDR2 sequences are SQVTM and ANQGSEA. DNA for the CDR3: TGCAGCGTTGAAGGCAGGAACCACGAGCAGTACTTC. It translates to CSVEGRNHEQYF.

This clone occurred many times. The rearrangement uses TRBV7-9 and TRBJ2-7; D is possibly TRBD2 (5 bases). This CDR3 is 14 amino acids long. The V end was cut by 4 bases, the J end by 5 bases, with 15 bases between. Germline V gene lookup returns CDR1 SEHNR and CDR2 FQNEAQ (reference sequence). CDR3 bases: TGTGCCAGCAGCTCAGACCAAGACTATGACGAGCAGTACTTC. Amino acids: CASSSDQDYDEQYF.

This clone has a count of ten or more. The rearrangement joins TRBV5-1 to TRBJ2-3; 11 bases fit TRBD2. V dropped 4 bases and J dropped 0; count of bases not matched to a gene: 7. Germline-derived CDR1 and CDR2 are SGHRS and YFSETQ. CDR3 size: 17 residues. Here the CDR3 DNA reads TGCGCCAGCAGCGGGTTAGCGGGAGGGGAGAGCACAGATACGCAGTATTTT. It specifies CASSGLAGGESTDTQYF.

In the case of this clone: One junction end does not reproduce the germline sequence, and a read error may be involved. The gene calls are TRBV7-6 and TRBJ2-3; 11 nucleotides match TRBD2. Germline V gives CDR1 SGHVS, CDR2 FNYEAQ. The CDR3 covers 16 residues. DNA for the CDR3: TGTGCCATCAGCCCTTGGACTAGCGGGCCCACAGATACGCAGTATTTT. Protein sequence: CAISPWTSGPTDTQYF.

This clone was counted at least ten times. V gene TRBV11-2 combines with J gene TRBJ2-5, with TRBD1 matching 11 bases. J gave up 4 bases and V 5 bases, and 3 bases lay outside the gene matches. Germline CDR1 reads SGHAT; CDR2 reads FQNNGV. The CDR3 is made up of 14 amino acids. CDR3 nucleotides: TGTGCCAGCAGCCGGACAGGGGGCCGAGAGACCCAGTACTTC. It is translated as CASSRTGGRETQYF.

The J gene is TRBJ1-1, the V gene TRBV20-1; D is ambiguous. In germline, CDR1 is DFQATT, CDR2 SNEGSKA (reference sequence). The ends were cut back, 3 bases at V and 6 bases at J, with 8 bases in the middle. The CDR3 is 11 residues long. The DNA for the CDR3 is TGCAGTGCTAGGGAAATCCCTGAAGCTTTCTTT. It encodes CSAREIPEAFF.

As for this clone: A much larger clone differs from this one at a single base, so this may be a read error. The same CDR3 can be traced to other DNA sequences in this sample. The chain carries TRBV7-9 and TRBJ1-1; TRBD1 aligns across 7 bases. V gave up 4 bases and J gave up 5 bases; unmatched junction bases: 4. This CDR3 region has 13 residues. From germline, CDR1 is SEHNR and CDR2 FQNEAQ (reference sequence). The CDR3 DNA follows: TGTGCCAGCAGCTCTCTACAGGGGACTGAAGCTTTCTTT. This sequence encodes CASSSLQGTEAFF.

J is TRBJ1-1 and V is TRBV6-1; D unclear. The CDR3 contains 14 residues. Germline-derived CDR1 and CDR2 are MNHNS and SASEGT. Trimming shortened V by 3 bases and J by 4 bases, and 12 bases separated the two germline ends. The DNA of the CDR3 is TGTGCCAGCAGTGATACACGGAGTGCCACTGAAGCTTTCTTT. The encoded protein is CASSDTRSATEAFF.

This rearrangement joins TRBV9 to TRBJ1-1; no reliable D call. Germline V gene lookup returns CDR1 SGDLS and CDR2 YYNGEE. V was cut by 3 bases and J by 10 bases, with 13 bases left in between. CDR3 length: 12 amino acids. The CDR3 DNA follows: TGTGCCAGCAGCGACGGCAGGTCGTCAGCTTTCTTT. Translated: CASSDGRSSAFF.

The V gene is TRBV4-1, the J gene TRBJ2-7; D gene unclear. The V end lost 3 bases, the J end lost 1 base, and 13 bases lay between the germline ends. The CDR3 is 15 residues long. CDR1 and CDR2 (germline): MGHRA, YSYEKL. CDR3 in amino acids: CASSHGVTSSYEQYF. In DNA, the CDR3 is TGCGCCAGCAGCCACGGAGTGACATCATCCTACGAGCAGTACTTC.

The V gene is TRBV20-1, the J gene TRBJ2-7; D is possibly TRBD1 (5 bases). CDR1 and CDR2 from the germline V gene are DFQATT and SNEGSKA (reference sequence). The CDR3 totals 11 residues. Trimming removed 6 bases at V and 4 bases at J, with 10 bases between. In nucleotides, the CDR3 is TGCAGTGCCAAGCCAGGGTACGAGCAGTACTTC. This codes for CSAKPGYEQYF.

By proportion, this clone is medium-sized (0.01 to 0.1%). The gene calls are TRBV19 and TRBJ1-6; D unresolved. Between the trimmed V and J ends, which lost 4 bases and 12 bases, there was a span of 13 bases. The CDR3 totals 13 residues. Germline loops: CDR1 LNHDA, CDR2 SQIVND (reference sequence). The CDR3 coding sequence is TGTGCCAGTAGTAGGGCAGCGTTGGAACCCCTCCACTTT. This gives the protein CASSRAALEPLHF.

This clone was observed many times. The chain combines TRBV12-3 or TRBV12-4 with TRBJ1-4, with D tentatively TRBD1 (6 bases). V was pared by 7 bases and J by 8 bases, with 20 bases between. This CDR3 region has 15 residues. In nucleotides, the CDR3 is TGTGCCAGCACCTTAGGGGGAGGGGTTGGGGAAAAACTGTTTTTT. Encoded protein: CASTLGGGVGEKLFF.

This clone was detected ten times or more. The chain recombines TRBV5-6 with TRBJ2-3; 10 bases align to TRBD2. This CDR3 contains 15 residues. The V gene's germline CDR1 is SGHDT and CDR2 YYEEEE. The V gene end was trimmed by 4 bases and the J gene end by 3 bases; junction bases not matched to a gene: 5. The CDR3 DNA is TGTGCCAGCAGCGGGAGCGGGAGGGGGACAGATACGCAGTATTTT. This codes for CASSGSGRGTDTQYF.

As to this clone: The junction shows a germline mismatch at one end, possibly a read error. This sequence joins TRBV6-1 and TRBJ2-2, with a weak D call TRBD2 (6 bases). Germline V gene sequence: CDR1 MNHNS, CDR2 SASEGT. The CDR3 has 16 amino acids. The CDR3 region has the DNA TGCGTCAGCAGTGAGAGGGCGCTAGCGAACCCCGGGGAGCTGTTTTTT. Translating it yields CVSSERALANPGELFF.

There are many counts of this clone. Other DNA sequences of this sample code for an identical CDR3. This sequence joins TRBV7-9 and TRBJ2-5, with TRBD1 as a possible D gene (5 bases). V lost 3 bases, J lost 1 base, and 15 bases lay in between. The CDR3 spans 16 residues. Germline lookup yields CDR1 SEHNR and CDR2 FQNEAQ (reference sequence). CDR3 sequence (DNA): TGTGCCAGCAGCTTGTGGCAGGGTGGTGCCCAAGAGACCCAGTACTTC. Residues: CASSLWQGGAQETQYF.

By share, this clone counts as medium-sized (0.01 to 0.1%). The rearrangement joins TRBV18 to TRBJ1-2; the match to TRBD1 covers 8 bases. The CDR3 length is 12 residues. J gave up 6 bases and V 6 bases, and 3 bases lay outside the gene matches. CDR1 and CDR2 (germline): KGHSH, LQKENI. CDR3 coding DNA: TGTGCCAGCTCCCAGGGGGCGAATGGCTACACCTTC. It yields the protein CASSQGANGYTF.

Worth noting for this clone: A read error may explain this, as a much larger clone is one base away. This chain joins TRBV6-6 and TRBJ1-1; D is possibly TRBD1 (6 bases). The germline V and J ends were trimmed by 2 bases and 3 bases, with 22 bases remaining between them. The CDR3 has 18 amino acids. Germline assignment: CDR1 MNHNY and CDR2 SVGAGI (reference sequence). The CDR3 nucleotides are TGTGCCAGCAGTTACCTAGCAGGGGTCGCGGAGGGGTACACTGAAGCTTTCTTT. Translation gives CASSYLAGVAEGYTEAFF.

Note on this clone: The conserved phenylalanine or tryptophan is not found at the CDR3 terminus, so this likely reflects a read error. The chain combines TRBV11-1 with TRBJ2-1; perhaps TRBD1 as D (5 bases). V lost 1 base to trimming and J lost 9 bases, with 10 bases between them. There are 13 residues in the CDR3. Germline assignment: CDR1 SGHAT and CDR2 FQDESV (reference sequence). The CDR3, as DNA: TGTGCCAGCAGCTTAGAGGGGTTGCGTGAGCAGTTCTTA. It specifies CASSLEGLREQFL.

With respect to this clone: This may be a read error, as it is one base from a much larger clone. Different DNA sequences within this sample yield the same CDR3. V and J are TRBV29-1 and TRBJ2-3, with D unresolved. The CDR3 length is 13 residues. V was shortened by 3 bases and J by 3 bases, with 10 bases between the two germline ends. Germline CDR1 is SQVTM and CDR2 is ANQGSEA. CDR3 bases: TGCAGCGTTGATGAGTTGGGTACAGATACGCAGTATTTT. Translating gives CSVDELGTDTQYF.

This clone is labeled medium-sized (0.01 to 0.1%). The rearrangement links TRBV28 to TRBJ2-6, with D tentatively TRBD1 (5 bases). In germline, CDR1 is MDHEN, CDR2 SYDVKM. Trimming removed 7 bases from V and 2 bases from J, with 15 bases in between. The CDR3 covers 16 residues. CDR3 sequence (DNA): TGTGCCAGCAAGAACAGGACCCGTCCTGGGGCCAACGTCCTGACTTTC. Translating gives CASKNRTRPGANVLTF.

The chain carries TRBV10-3 and TRBJ2-7; the match to TRBD1 covers 10 bases. Trimming cost V 6 bases and J 3 bases; bases outside gene matches: 5. This CDR3 has 14 residues. CDR1 and CDR2 (germline): ENHRY, SYGVKD. The CDR3 loop reads CAISSWTGGYEQYF. The CDR3 bases are TGTGCCATCAGCTCCTGGACAGGGGGCTACGAGCAGTACTTC.